One and the same sample provided the 7 T cell receptor beta chains below, sequenced in a study of T cells expressing NK-cell markers. TCRdb re-called the 5' RACE reads; one entry per CDR3 protein, DNA not given. The table counts 300,000 to 500,000 distinct CDR3 sequences; approximately 11% lies in the top ten. The sequencing sample was made of blood T cells: a sorted CD56 or NKG2C T cell subset, CD4+ or CD8+ T cells, or bulk PBMC T cells (not recorded which). These receptors originate from a woman aged 45-60 years in good health.

The chain couples TRBV5-4 to TRBJ2-2; checking the TCRdb D call of TRBD1 is not possible without DNA. There are 15 residues in the CDR3. Germline CDR1 SGHNT, CDR2 YYREEE (reference sequence). CDR3: CASSVGTALTGELFF.

The chain is built from TRBV15 and TRBJ1-2; TCRdb outputs TRBD1, but without DNA this stays unchecked. Per the germline V gene, CDR1 is LNHNV and CDR2 is YYDKDF (reference sequence). This CDR3 contains 14 residues. CDR3 sequence: CATSRDRQLYGYTF.

The chain carries TRBV12-3 or TRBV12-4 and TRBJ2-7; TCRdb's assignment of TRBD2 cannot be checked, as there is no DNA. The CDR3 is 14 amino acids. The CDR3 spells CASSLAGGLYEQYF.

The V and J genes are TRBV24-1 and TRBJ1-1; with no DNA, the TCRdb D assignment of TRBD1 cannot be verified. Looked up from germline, CDR1 is KGHDR and CDR2 is SFDVKD. The CDR3 has 15 amino acids. The CDR3 sequence is CATSDKTGLNTEAFF.

The chain carries TRBV3-1 and TRBJ1-2. The CDR3 length is 13 residues. Germline CDR1 LGHDT, CDR2 YNNKEL (reference sequence). CDR3: CASSQGAQGSYTF.

The chain uses TRBV10-3 and TRBJ2-7; TCRdb designates TRBD1, a call that cannot be tested without DNA. The CDR3 totals 13 residues. Germline CDR1 is ENHRY and CDR2 is SYGVKD. The CDR3 is CAIRPGTAYEQYF.

This rearrangement joins TRBV24-1 to TRBJ2-5; TCRdb gives TRBD1 as the D gene, but with no DNA this cannot be confirmed. This CDR3 is built from 15 residues. CDR1 is KGHDR, CDR2 SFDVKD, per germline. CDR3 region: CATSDSQGVQETQYF.